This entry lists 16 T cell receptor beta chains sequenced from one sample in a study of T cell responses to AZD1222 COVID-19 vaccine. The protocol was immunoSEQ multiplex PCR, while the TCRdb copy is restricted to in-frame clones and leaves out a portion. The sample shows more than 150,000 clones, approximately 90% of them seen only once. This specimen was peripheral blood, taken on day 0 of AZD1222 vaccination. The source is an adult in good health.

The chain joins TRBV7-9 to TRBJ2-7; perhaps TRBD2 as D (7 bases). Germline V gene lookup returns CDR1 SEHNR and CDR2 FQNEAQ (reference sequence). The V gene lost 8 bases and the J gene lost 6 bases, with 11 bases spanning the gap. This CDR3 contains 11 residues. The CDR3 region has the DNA TGTGCCAGCGGGGGGGGCTTCGAGCAGTACTTC. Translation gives CASGGGFEQYF.

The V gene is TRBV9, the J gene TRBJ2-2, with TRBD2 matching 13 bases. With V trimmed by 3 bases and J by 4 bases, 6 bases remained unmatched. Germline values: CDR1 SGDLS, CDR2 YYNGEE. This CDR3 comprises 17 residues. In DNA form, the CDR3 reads TGTGCCAGCAGCGCCGGGACTAGCGGGGCCATCACCGGGGAGCTGTTTTTT. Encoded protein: CASSAGTSGAITGELFF.

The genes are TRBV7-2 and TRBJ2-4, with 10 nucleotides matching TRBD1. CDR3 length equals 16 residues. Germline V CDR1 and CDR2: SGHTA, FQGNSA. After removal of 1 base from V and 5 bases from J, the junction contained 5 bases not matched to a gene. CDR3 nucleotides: TGTGCCAGCAGCTTAGGAAGGGGGACAGGGGAAAACATTCAGTACTTC. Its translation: CASSLGRGTGENIQYF.

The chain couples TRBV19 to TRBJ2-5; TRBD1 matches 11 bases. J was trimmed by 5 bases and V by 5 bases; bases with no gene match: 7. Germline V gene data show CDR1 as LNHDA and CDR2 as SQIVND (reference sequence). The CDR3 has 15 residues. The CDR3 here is CASSAGTGGQETQYF. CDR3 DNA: TGTGCCAGTAGTGCCGGGACAGGGGGGCAGGAGACCCAGTACTTC.

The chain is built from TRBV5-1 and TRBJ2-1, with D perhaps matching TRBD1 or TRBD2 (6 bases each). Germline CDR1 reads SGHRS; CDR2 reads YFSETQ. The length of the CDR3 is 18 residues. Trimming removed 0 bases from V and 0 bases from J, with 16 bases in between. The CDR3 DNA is TGCGCCAGCAGCTTGGCCCCCTTGGGGGGCTTCTCCTACAATGAGCAGTTCTTC. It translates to CASSLAPLGGFSYNEQFF.

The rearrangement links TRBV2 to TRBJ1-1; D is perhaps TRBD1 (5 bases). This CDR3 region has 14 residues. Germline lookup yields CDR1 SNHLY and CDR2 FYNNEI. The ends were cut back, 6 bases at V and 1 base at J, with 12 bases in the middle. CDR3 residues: CASRGQSPNTEAFF. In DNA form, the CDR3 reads TGTGCCAGCAGGGGGCAATCACCGAACACTGAAGCTTTCTTT.

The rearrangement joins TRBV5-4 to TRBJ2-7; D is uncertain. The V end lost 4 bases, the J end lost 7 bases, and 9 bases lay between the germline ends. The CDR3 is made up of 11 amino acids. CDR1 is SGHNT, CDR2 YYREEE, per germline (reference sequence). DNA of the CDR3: TGTGCCAGCAGCGCATCGGGTGAGCAGTACTTC. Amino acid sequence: CASSASGEQYF.

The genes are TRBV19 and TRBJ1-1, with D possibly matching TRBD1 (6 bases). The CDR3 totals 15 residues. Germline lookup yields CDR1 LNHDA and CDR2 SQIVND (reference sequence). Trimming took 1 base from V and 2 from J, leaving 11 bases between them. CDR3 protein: CASSIGGPYNTEAFF. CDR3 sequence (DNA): TGTGCCAGTAGTATAGGGGGGCCCTACAACACTGAAGCTTTCTTT.

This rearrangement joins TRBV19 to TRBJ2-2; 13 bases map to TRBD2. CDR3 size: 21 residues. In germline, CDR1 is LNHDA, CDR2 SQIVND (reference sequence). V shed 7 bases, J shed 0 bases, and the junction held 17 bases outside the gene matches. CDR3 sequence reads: CASTDWGLGLAGKANTGELFF. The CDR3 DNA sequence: TGTGCCAGTACCGATTGGGGGCTGGGACTAGCGGGAAAGGCGAACACCGGGGAGCTGTTTTTT.

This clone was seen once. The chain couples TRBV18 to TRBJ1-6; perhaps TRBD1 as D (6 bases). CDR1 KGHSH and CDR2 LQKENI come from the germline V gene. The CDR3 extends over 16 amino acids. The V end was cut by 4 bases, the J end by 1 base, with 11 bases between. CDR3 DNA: TGTGCCAGCTCACTCGGACAGCCTTCCTATAATTCACCCCTCCACTTT. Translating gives CASSLGQPSYNSPLHF.

CDR3 protein: CASSLKPRSGSNQPQHF. In nucleotides, the CDR3 is TGCGCCAGCAGCTTGAAGCCCAGGTCTGGGAGCAATCAGCCCCAGCATTTT. The V and J genes are TRBV5-1 and TRBJ1-5; D call uncertain. This CDR3 has 17 residues. V was pared by 1 base and J by 1 base, with 15 bases between. CDR1 and CDR2 (germline): SGHRS, YFSETQ.

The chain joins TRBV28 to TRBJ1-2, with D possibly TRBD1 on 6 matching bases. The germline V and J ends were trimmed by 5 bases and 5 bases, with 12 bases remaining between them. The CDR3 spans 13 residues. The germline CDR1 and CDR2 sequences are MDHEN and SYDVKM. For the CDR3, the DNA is TGTGCCAGCAGTCGCAGGGGCGGGTATGGCTACACCTTC. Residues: CASSRRGGYGYTF.

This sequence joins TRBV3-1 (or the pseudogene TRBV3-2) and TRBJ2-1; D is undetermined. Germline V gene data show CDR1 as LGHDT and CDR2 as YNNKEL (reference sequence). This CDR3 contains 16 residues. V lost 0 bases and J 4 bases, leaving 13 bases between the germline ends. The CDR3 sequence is CASSQEVGLVYNEQFF. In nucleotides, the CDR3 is TGTGCCAGCAGCCAAGAGGTCGGGCTAGTTTACAATGAGCAGTTCTTC.

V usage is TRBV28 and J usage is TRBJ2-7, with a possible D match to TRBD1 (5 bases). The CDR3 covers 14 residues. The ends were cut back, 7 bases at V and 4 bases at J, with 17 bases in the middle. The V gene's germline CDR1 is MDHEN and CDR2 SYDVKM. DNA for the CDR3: TGTGCCAGCAACATACTCAGGGCTCCGTACGAGCAGTACTTC. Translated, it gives CASNILRAPYEQYF. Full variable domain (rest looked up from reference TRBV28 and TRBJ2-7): DVKVTQSSRYLVKRTGEKVFLECVQDMDHENMFWYRQDPGLGLRLIYFSYDVKMKEKGDIPEGYSVSREKKERFSLILESASTNQTSMYLCASNILRAPYEQYFGPGTRLTVT.

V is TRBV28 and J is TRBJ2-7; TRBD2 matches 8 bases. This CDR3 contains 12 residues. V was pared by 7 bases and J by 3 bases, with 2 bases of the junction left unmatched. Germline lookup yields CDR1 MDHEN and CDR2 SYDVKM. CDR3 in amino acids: CASTSGGYEQYF. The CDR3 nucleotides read TGTGCCAGCACGAGCGGGGGCTACGAGCAGTACTTC.

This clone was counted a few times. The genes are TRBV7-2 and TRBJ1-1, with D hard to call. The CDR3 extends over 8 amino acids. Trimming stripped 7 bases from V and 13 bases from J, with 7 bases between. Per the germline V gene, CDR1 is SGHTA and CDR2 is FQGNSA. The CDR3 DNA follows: TGTGCCAGCATTGGTGGTTTCTTT. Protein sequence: CASIGGFF.